The rows below give T cell receptor beta chains drawn from one sample of a study of technical replicates of blood from a few donors. The data were produced by immunoSEQ multiplex PCR, yet TCRdb's version contains in-frame clones alone and is incomplete. The sample lists tens of thousands of clones, 91% occurring once. Material for sequencing was T cells isolated from PBMCs. These receptors came from a human donor in good health. CDR3s include the opening cysteine and the closing phenylalanine or tryptophan. A D gene is named only where the DNA matches it firmly. Size values are once, few and many counts, or a class for expanded clones, and some rows have none.

.	.	TRBV6-5	TRBJ1-5	TGTGCCAGCAGTCCGTATGGCAATCAGCCCCAGCATTTT	CASSPYGNQPQHF
TRBD2	.	TRBV29-1	TRBJ2-5	TGCAGCGTTGAAAGGCGGGAGGGCCTGGAGACCCAGTACTTC	CSVERREGLETQYF
TRBD2	.	TRBV4-1	TRBJ2-7	TGCGCCAGCAGTTCTAGCGGGACCGAGCAGTACTTC	CASSSSGTEQYF
.	.	TRBV5-8	TRBJ2-5	TGTGCCAGCAGCTTGGTAAAGTTCGGCGGGATGCAGACCCAGTACTTC	CASSLVKFGGMQTQYF
.	.	TRBV7-9	TRBJ1-1	TGTGCCAGCAGCCAACAGGACGAAGCTTTCTTT	CASSQQDEAFF
.	.	TRBV9	TRBJ1-3	TGTGCCAGCAGTTCCGGGACTTTCTCTGGAAACACCATATATTTT	CASSSGTFSGNTIYF
.	.	TRBV29-1	TRBJ2-1	TGCAGCGTGAGACAAAACTCCTACAATGAGCAGTTCTTC	CSVRQNSYNEQFF
TRBD2	.	TRBV5-1	TRBJ2-7	TGCGCCAGCAGCGAGGAGACTAGCGGGAAAAACGAGCAGTACTTC	CASSEETSGKNEQYF
TRBD2	.	TRBV4-2	TRBJ2-1	TGTGCCAGCAGCCATACCGGGACTAGCGAGTACAATGAGCAGTTCTTC	CASSHTGTSEYNEQFF
.	.	TRBV20-1	TRBJ2-6	TGCAGTGCGAGTCCTATCAACGTCCTGACTTTC	CSASPINVLTF
TRBD1	.	TRBV5-1	TRBJ1-1	TGCGCCAGCCGATGGACAGGGTATGACACTGAAGCTTTCTTT	CASRWTGYDTEAFF
.	.	TRBV4-2	TRBJ2-5	TGTGCCAGCAGCCAAGATCTGGAGGAAAGGAAGACCCAGTACTTC	CASSQDLEERKTQYF
TRBD1	.	TRBV27	TRBJ1-2	TGTGCCAGCAGAGTAGGGACAGGGGTGGGACCCTACACCTTC	CASRVGTGVGPYTF
TRBD1	once	TRBV11-2	TRBJ2-5	TGTGCCAGCAGCTTAGGAGGGACAGGGGGCGCGGGGACCCAGTACTTC	CASSLGGTGGAGTQYF
.	.	TRBV6-1	TRBJ2-7	TGTGCCAGCAGTGAAGGGCCGGGGAGGATAAACTACGAGCAGTACTTC	CASSEGPGRINYEQYF
TRBD2	.	TRBV7-9	TRBJ2-1	TGTGCCAGCAGCTTTTATCGGGGGGCCTACAATGAGCAGTTCTTC	CASSFYRGAYNEQFF
.	.	TRBV7-2	TRBJ1-2	TGTGCCAGCAGCTTAGGCGGCGGGGCTAACTATGGCTACACCTTC	CASSLGGGANYGYTF
.	.	TRBV7-2	TRBJ2-5	TGTGCCAGCAGCTCACCTAGCGAAGAGACCCAGTACTTC	CASSSPSEETQYF
TRBD2	.	TRBV5-1	TRBJ2-1	TGCGCCAGCAGCTTGGGGACTAGCGGGAGATTTAATGAGCAGTTCTTC	CASSLGTSGRFNEQFF
TRBD2	.	TRBV6-5	TRBJ2-1	TGTGCCAGCAGTTACCCGACTAGCGGGAGGACTGAGCAGTTCTTC	CASSYPTSGRTEQFF
.	once	TRBV5-5	TRBJ2-3	TGTGCCAGCAGCTTGTGGCAGTCACGCACAGATACGCAGTATTTT	CASSLWQSRTDTQYF
.	.	TRBV6-5	TRBJ2-7	TGTGCCAGCAGTCGGACACAAACCTACGAGCAGTACTTC	CASSRTQTYEQYF
.	.	TRBV14	TRBJ2-1	TGTGCCAGCAGCCAAGAACGCAGTGGCGGGCGAGCCAATGAGCAGTTCTTC	CASSQERSGGRANEQFF
.	.	TRBV6-6	TRBJ2-7	TGTGCCAGCAGTCCAAATAGCGTTCTGGGCGTAGAGCAGTACTTC	CASSPNSVLGVEQYF
.	.	TRBV21-1	TRBJ2-2	TGTGCCAGCACAAGACAGGGGGCGAACACCGGGGAGCTGTTTTTT	CASTRQGANTGELFF
.	.	TRBV19	TRBJ2-3	TGTGCCAGTAAGGCAGGATCCGATACGCAGTATTTT	CASKAGSDTQYF
.	.	TRBV10-3	TRBJ2-3	TGTGCCATCAGTGAATCCCAAAACACAGATACGCAGTATTTT	CAISESQNTDTQYF
TRBD1	.	TRBV28	TRBJ2-7	TGTGCCAGCAGTTTGTCGGACGGACAGGACCAGTACTTC	CASSLSDGQDQYF
TRBD2	.	TRBV4-3	TRBJ2-7	TGCGCCAGCAGCCAAGAAGGGCTCGGGCTAGCGGGATTGGGCGAGCAGTACTTC	CASSQEGLGLAGLGEQYF
TRBD2	.	TRBV27	TRBJ2-1	TGTGCCAGCAGTTGGACTAGCGGGAACAATGAGCAGTTCTTC	CASSWTSGNNEQFF
.	.	TRBV5-6	TRBJ1-5	TGTGCCAGCGGACCGTGGGGGCAGGTTGGGGTCGGCAATCAGCCCCAGCATTTT	CASGPWGQVGVGNQPQHF
.	.	TRBV21-1	TRBJ1-2	TGTGCCAGCAGCTCAAAGAAGAGAAGGGAGAAAAGATGCGGAGTCGGCTACACCTTC	CASSSKKRREKRCGVGYTF
TRBD1	.	TRBV6-5	TRBJ1-1	TGTGCCAGCAGTTACCTAGGACAGGGATTTTTCTTT	CASSYLGQGFFF
.	.	TRBV27	TRBJ2-7	TGTGCCAGCAGTTTATCCCCATACGAGCAGTACTTC	CASSLSPYEQYF
TRBD1	.	TRBV19	TRBJ1-5	TGTGCCAGTACTAGACAGGGGATCAAGCCCCAGCATTTT	CASTRQGIKPQHF
TRBD1	.	TRBV13	TRBJ1-1	TGTGCCAGTAAAAATCCGGGACAGGGGGACACTGAAGCTTTCTTT	CASKNPGQGDTEAFF
.	few	TRBV4-1	TRBJ1-1	TGCGCCAGCAGCCAAGATGTCAGGGCTGAAGCTTTCTTT	CASSQDVRAEAFF
TRBD2	once	TRBV7-3	TRBJ2-3	TGTGCCAGCAGCCTGACTAGCGGCACAGATACGCAGTATTTT	CASSLTSGTDTQYF
.	.	TRBV7-2	TRBJ1-1	TGTGCCAGCAGCTATACATTGAACACTGAAGCTTTCTTT	CASSYTLNTEAFF
TRBD1	.	TRBV6-5	TRBJ1-1	TGTGCCAGCAGTTACGGACAGGCTAGGGCTGAAGCTTTCTTT	CASSYGQARAEAFF
.	once	TRBV4-3	TRBJ2-1	TGCGCCAGCAGCCAAGAACTCTTTACCCCATTGAATGAGCAGTTCTTC	CASSQELFTPLNEQFF
.	.	TRBV28	TRBJ1-1	TGTGCCAGCAGTTTAGGGGACACAATGAACACTGAAGCTTTCTTT	CASSLGDTMNTEAFF
.	.	TRBV11-2	TRBJ2-7	TGTGCCAGCAGTCTTCCCTCCTACGAGCAGTACTTC	CASSLPSYEQYF
TRBD1	.	TRBV7-8	TRBJ2-7	TGTGCCAGCAGCCTAACGGGACAGGGGATCGAGCAGTACTTC	CASSLTGQGIEQYF
TRBD1	.	TRBV5-1	TRBJ1-1	TGCGCCAGCAGCTTTACAGGGGCCACTGAAGCTTTCTTT	CASSFTGATEAFF
TRBD2	.	TRBV5-1	TRBJ2-5	TGCGCCAGCAGCTTAGGGACTAGTATCCAACAAGAGACCCAGTACTTC	CASSLGTSIQQETQYF
TRBD2	.	TRBV4-3	TRBJ2-7	TGCGCCAGCAGCCAAGATCAGCGGGAGGGCTACGAGCAGTACTTC	CASSQDQREGYEQYF
TRBD2	.	TRBV7-3	TRBJ2-3	TGTGCCAGCAGCCTAGGCGGGAGTCGGGGCACAGATACGCAGTATTTT	CASSLGGSRGTDTQYF
TRBD1	.	TRBV5-4	TRBJ2-1	TGTGCCAGCAGCCCCCGGACAGGGTCAAATGAGCAGTTCTTC	CASSPRTGSNEQFF